This is a list of T cell receptor beta chains from one sample in a study of regulatory T cells in long-lasting Graves disease. One entry per CDR3 protein, called by TCRdb with MiXCR from the multiplex PCR reads. The sample records hundreds of thousands of distinct CDR3 sequences, 15% being singletons. The sample was also reused in another study, on T cells in Graves' hyperthyroidism and ophthalmopathy.

This specimen consisted of peripheral blood mononuclear cells (PBMCs), obtained at new diagnosis, from a patient treated with antithyroid drugs. These receptors all stem from a woman between 35 and 50 years old with Graves disease. CDR3s include the opening cysteine and the closing phenylalanine or tryptophan. A D gene is named only where the DNA matches it firmly. Only part of the rows carry a size: once, few, many, or a class if the clone is expanded.

abundance: many; d_gene: NA; v_gene: TRBV6-1; j_gene: TRBJ2-5; CDR3aa: CASSEPPGLQETQYF; CDR3nt: TGTGCCAGCAGTGAACCCCCGGGACTCCAAGAGACCCAGTACTTC
abundance: NA; d_gene: TRBD1; v_gene: TRBV10-1; j_gene: TRBJ1-3; CDR3aa: CASSPGQGNIYF; CDR3nt: TGCGCCAGCAGCCCGGGACAGGGGAACATATATTTT
abundance: many; d_gene: TRBD2; v_gene: TRBV11-3; j_gene: TRBJ2-1; CDR3aa: CASSLGASGSYNEQFF; CDR3nt: TGTGCCAGCAGCTTAGGGGCTAGCGGGTCCTACAATGAGCAGTTCTTC
abundance: few; d_gene: TRBD1; v_gene: TRBV7-9; j_gene: TRBJ2-1; CDR3aa: CASSRGRTGGEDEQFF; CDR3nt: TGTGCCAGCAGCCGGGGCAGGACAGGGGGTGAAGATGAGCAGTTCTTC
abundance: many; d_gene: NA; v_gene: TRBV19; j_gene: TRBJ1-1; CDR3aa: CASSIRGGIATEAFF; CDR3nt: TGTGCCAGTAGTATAAGGGGGGGTATCGCTACTGAAGCTTTCTTT
abundance: few; d_gene: NA; v_gene: TRBV10-3; j_gene: TRBJ1-2; CDR3aa: CAVAGSLSEGYTF; CDR3nt: TGTGCCGTTGCCGGGTCTCTCTCGGAAGGCTACACCTTC
abundance: few; d_gene: NA; v_gene: TRBV27; j_gene: TRBJ2-7; CDR3aa: CASSLSYGVEQYF; CDR3nt: TGTGCCAGCAGTTTATCCTACGGGGTCGAGCAGTACTTC
abundance: NA; d_gene: TRBD2; v_gene: TRBV20-1; j_gene: TRBJ2-1; CDR3aa: CSARGPLAGGLNNEQFF; CDR3nt: TGCAGTGCTAGAGGCCCACTAGCGGGAGGGCTGAACAATGAGCAGTTCTTC
abundance: many; d_gene: NA; v_gene: TRBV11-2; j_gene: TRBJ2-7; CDR3aa: CASSLLTGEQYF; CDR3nt: TGTGCCAGCAGCCTCCTTACGGGCGAGCAGTACTTC
abundance: few; d_gene: TRBD1; v_gene: TRBV28; j_gene: TRBJ1-2; CDR3aa: CATHSGTGGRSGYTF; CDR3nt: TGTGCCACCCATTCGGGGACAGGGGGAAGGAGTGGCTACACCTTC
abundance: NA; d_gene: NA; v_gene: TRBV6-1; j_gene: TRBJ1-1; CDR3aa: CASRRQASEAFF; CDR3nt: TGTGCCAGCCGAAGACAGGCATCTGAAGCTTTCTTT
abundance: many; d_gene: TRBD1; v_gene: TRBV2; j_gene: TRBJ1-2; CDR3aa: CASSRTGTNYGYTF; CDR3nt: TGTGCCAGCAGCCGGACAGGAACTAACTATGGCTACACCTTC
abundance: many; d_gene: NA; v_gene: TRBV2; j_gene: TRBJ1-5; CDR3aa: CASSDRSHNQPQHF; CDR3nt: TGTGCCAGCAGTGACCGCAGCCATAATCAGCCCCAGCATTTT
abundance: NA; d_gene: NA; v_gene: TRBV19; j_gene: TRBJ2-1; CDR3aa: CASSIVRGEQFF; CDR3nt: TGTGCCAGTAGTATAGTCCGGGGTGAGCAGTTCTTC
abundance: few; d_gene: NA; v_gene: TRBV24-1; j_gene: TRBJ2-1; CDR3aa: CATSDTGVANEQFF; CDR3nt: TGTGCCACCAGTGATACGGGAGTAGCCAATGAGCAGTTCTTC
abundance: many; d_gene: NA; v_gene: TRBV28; j_gene: TRBJ2-1; CDR3aa: CASSSVTKYNEQFF; CDR3nt: TGTGCCAGCAGTTCCGTGACTAAATACAATGAGCAGTTCTTC
abundance: many; d_gene: TRBD1; v_gene: TRBV10-2; j_gene: TRBJ1-6; CDR3aa: CASSPGQGLPLHF; CDR3nt: TGCGCCAGTTCCCCTGGACAGGGTTTACCCCTCCACTTT
abundance: many; d_gene: NA; v_gene: TRBV6-1; j_gene: TRBJ1-6; CDR3aa: CASRARQNSPLHF; CDR3nt: TGTGCCAGCAGAGCGCGACAGAATTCACCCCTCCACTTT
abundance: many; d_gene: TRBD1; v_gene: TRBV10-3; j_gene: TRBJ1-5; CDR3aa: CAISEGQGESQPQHF; CDR3nt: TGTGCCATCAGTGAGGGACAGGGAGAAAGTCAGCCCCAGCATTTT
abundance: few; d_gene: NA; v_gene: TRBV7-2; j_gene: TRBJ2-7; CDR3aa: CASSLERAHYEQYF; CDR3nt: TGTGCCAGCAGCTTAGAGAGGGCCCACTACGAGCAGTACTTC
abundance: NA; d_gene: NA; v_gene: TRBV7-9; j_gene: TRBJ1-6; CDR3aa: CASAAGLYNSPLHF; CDR3nt: TGTGCCAGCGCTGCGGGACTGTATAATTCACCCCTCCACTTT
abundance: many; d_gene: TRBD2; v_gene: TRBV7-9; j_gene: TRBJ2-7; CDR3aa: CASSRRGGLAVPHISYEQYF; CDR3nt: TGTGCCAGCAGCCGGCGGGGGGGACTAGCGGTCCCACACATCTCCTACGAGCAGTACTTC
abundance: few; d_gene: TRBD1; v_gene: TRBV9; j_gene: TRBJ2-2; CDR3aa: CASSAEGANGELFF; CDR3nt: TGTGCCAGCAGCGCAGAGGGGGCAAACGGGGAGCTGTTTTTT
abundance: NA; d_gene: NA; v_gene: TRBV5-1; j_gene: TRBJ1-1; CDR3aa: CASQRSPGLGNTEAFF; CDR3nt: TGCGCCAGTCAAAGGTCCCCAGGGCTAGGGAACACTGAAGCTTTCTTT
abundance: NA; d_gene: NA; v_gene: TRBV3-1; j_gene: TRBJ1-2; CDR3aa: CASSQDLGQLYGYTF; CDR3nt: TGTGCCAGCAGCCAAGATCTCGGGCAGCTCTATGGCTACACCTTC
abundance: many; d_gene: TRBD1; v_gene: TRBV27; j_gene: TRBJ2-5; CDR3aa: CASSPRQGTGQETQYF; CDR3nt: TGTGCCAGCAGTCCGCGACAGGGGACAGGGCAAGAGACCCAGTACTTC
abundance: NA; d_gene: NA; v_gene: TRBV6-1; j_gene: TRBJ2-3; CDR3aa: CASSGRDRADTQYF; CDR3nt: TGTGCCAGCAGTGGAAGAGACCGCGCAGATACGCAGTATTTT
abundance: many; d_gene: NA; v_gene: TRBV19; j_gene: TRBJ1-6; CDR3aa: CASSIKLVAGSPLHF; CDR3nt: TGTGCCAGTAGTATTAAGCTGGTAGCCGGATCACCCCTCCACTTT
abundance: many; d_gene: TRBD2; v_gene: TRBV11-2; j_gene: TRBJ2-2; CDR3aa: CASSLPTSGRNGELFF; CDR3nt: TGTGCCAGCAGCTTACCGACCAGCGGGAGAAACGGGGAGCTGTTTTTT
abundance: few; d_gene: NA; v_gene: TRBV20-1; j_gene: TRBJ2-1; CDR3aa: CSARGPAGNNNEQFF; CDR3nt: TGCAGTGCTAGAGGCCCCGCGGGGAACAACAATGAGCAGTTCTTC
abundance: NA; d_gene: TRBD2; v_gene: TRBV6-1; j_gene: TRBJ2-3; CDR3aa: CASSKLASNTDTQYF; CDR3nt: TGTGCCAGCAGTAAACTAGCGAGCAACACAGATACGCAGTATTTT
abundance: NA; d_gene: NA; v_gene: TRBV19; j_gene: TRBJ1-6; CDR3aa: CASSIGAAFSDSPLHF; CDR3nt: TGTGCCAGTAGTATCGGGGCAGCTTTCTCAGATTCACCCCTCCACTTT
abundance: many; d_gene: TRBD2; v_gene: TRBV6-2/TRBV6-3; j_gene: TRBJ2-1; CDR3aa: CASRAFAGGPHEQFF; CDR3nt: TGTGCCAGCAGAGCTTTTGCGGGAGGGCCCCATGAGCAGTTCTTC
abundance: NA; d_gene: NA; v_gene: TRBV6-1; j_gene: TRBJ2-7; CDR3aa: CASTRQVLQTGDEQYF; CDR3nt: TGTGCCAGCACTCGACAGGTACTCCAGACCGGGGACGAGCAGTACTTC
abundance: many; d_gene: NA; v_gene: TRBV28; j_gene: TRBJ2-7; CDR3aa: CASRPRGGGRRYEQYF; CDR3nt: TGTGCCAGCAGGCCGCGTGGTGGTGGTCGCCGGTACGAGCAGTACTTC
abundance: many; d_gene: TRBD1; v_gene: TRBV28; j_gene: TRBJ1-2; CDR3aa: CASSLPDRGNYGYTF; CDR3nt: TGTGCCAGCAGTTTACCGGACAGGGGCAACTATGGCTACACCTTC
abundance: many; d_gene: NA; v_gene: TRBV5-1; j_gene: TRBJ1-1; CDR3aa: CASSSQAMNTEAFF; CDR3nt: TGCGCCAGCAGCTCCCAGGCTATGAACACTGAAGCTTTCTTT
abundance: many; d_gene: TRBD1; v_gene: TRBV6-5; j_gene: TRBJ1-6; CDR3aa: CASSYSTGGRNSPLHF; CDR3nt: TGTGCCAGCAGTTACTCAACAGGGGGCCGTAATTCACCCCTCCACTTT
abundance: many; d_gene: TRBD2; v_gene: TRBV2; j_gene: TRBJ2-5; CDR3aa: CASRAFALAGGQETQYF; CDR3nt: TGTGCCAGCAGGGCCTTCGCGCTAGCGGGGGGGCAAGAGACCCAGTACTTC
abundance: few; d_gene: NA; v_gene: TRBV4-1; j_gene: TRBJ1-4; CDR3aa: CASSQELGAGPLEEVFF; CDR3nt: TGCGCCAGCAGCCAAGAGCTAGGGGCAGGGCCTCTGGAGGAGGTGTTTTTT
abundance: many; d_gene: TRBD2; v_gene: TRBV12-3/TRBV12-4; j_gene: TRBJ2-2; CDR3aa: CASSLGGRGELFF; CDR3nt: TGTGCCAGCAGTTTAGGCGGGAGGGGGGAGCTGTTTTTT
abundance: few; d_gene: NA; v_gene: TRBV7-7; j_gene: TRBJ2-5; CDR3aa: CASSQEGWETQYF; CDR3nt: TGTGCTAGCAGCCAGGAGGGGTGGGAGACCCAGTACTTC
abundance: NA; d_gene: TRBD1; v_gene: TRBV30; j_gene: TRBJ2-1; CDR3aa: CAWTRDRRFNEQFF; CDR3nt: TGTGCCTGGACCCGGGACAGGAGGTTTAATGAGCAGTTCTTC
abundance: many; d_gene: NA; v_gene: TRBV12-3/TRBV12-4; j_gene: TRBJ2-1; CDR3aa: CASSFIQGYNEQFF; CDR3nt: TGTGCCAGCAGTTTCATACAGGGCTACAATGAGCAGTTCTTC
abundance: few; d_gene: NA; v_gene: TRBV5-1; j_gene: TRBJ1-1; CDR3aa: CASSLAGDSTEAFF; CDR3nt: TGCGCCAGCAGCTTGGCCGGGGACTCCACTGAAGCTTTCTTT
abundance: few; d_gene: NA; v_gene: TRBV4-1; j_gene: TRBJ2-5; CDR3aa: CASSQQWGSANPQETQYF; CDR3nt: TGCGCCAGCAGCCAACAATGGGGGTCAGCCAACCCCCAAGAGACCCAGTACTTC
abundance: many; d_gene: TRBD1; v_gene: TRBV7-9; j_gene: TRBJ1-1; CDR3aa: CASSLQGGTGLQF; CDR3nt: TGTGCCAGCAGCTTACAGGGAGGGACAGGGTTACAATTT
abundance: many; d_gene: TRBD1; v_gene: TRBV5-4; j_gene: TRBJ2-7; CDR3aa: CASSLDRVLYEQYF; CDR3nt: TGTGCCAGCAGCCTAGACAGGGTCCTCTACGAGCAGTACTTC
abundance: many; d_gene: NA; v_gene: TRBV7-2; j_gene: TRBJ2-5; CDR3aa: CASSFSYGAGETQYF; CDR3nt: TGTGCCAGCAGCTTTTCCTACGGGGCTGGGGAGACCCAGTACTTC
abundance: many; d_gene: NA; v_gene: TRBV30; j_gene: TRBJ1-1; CDR3aa: CAWSVLGGIGTEAFF; CDR3nt: TGTGCCTGGAGTGTACTCGGAGGTATTGGCACTGAAGCTTTCTTT
abundance: many; d_gene: NA; v_gene: TRBV12-3/TRBV12-4; j_gene: TRBJ1-5; CDR3aa: CASSPYGRSNQPQHF; CDR3nt: TGTGCCAGCAGTCCCTACGGGCGTAGCAATCAGCCCCAGCATTTT
abundance: many; d_gene: TRBD2; v_gene: TRBV5-1; j_gene: TRBJ2-1; CDR3aa: CASSLAGNSYNEQFF; CDR3nt: TGTGCCAGCAGCTTAGCGGGAAACTCCTACAATGAGCAGTTCTTC
abundance: many; d_gene: NA; v_gene: TRBV29-1; j_gene: TRBJ1-3; CDR3aa: CSVEQGDTIYF; CDR3nt: TGCAGCGTTGAACAGGGCGACACCATATATTTT